These 10 T cell receptor beta chains were all obtained from the same sample, sequenced in a study of a mutant IDH1 vaccine in newly diagnosed glioma. These receptors' targets are unknown. Generated by immunoSEQ multiplex PCR, the TCRdb table keeps only in-frame clones and is missing some. The profile shows approximately 60,000 clones, around 86% of them singletons. Time point meaning: week 23, last vaccination. In the vaccine, a single dose held 300 ug of the mutant IDH1 20-mer peptide, along with topical imiquimod. The sample consisted of PBMCs, taken from a glioma patient whose treatment included an IDH1 peptide vaccine. The receptors derive from a man aged 35 to 55 with glioma.

The chain has TRBV15 and TRBJ2-7; no firm D call. Germline V CDR1 and CDR2: LNHNV, YYDKDF (reference sequence). Trimming shortened V by 0 bases and J by 0 bases, and 6 bases separated the two germline ends. There are 14 residues in the CDR3. In nucleotides, the CDR3 is TGTGCCACCAGCAGAGATCAAGACTCCTACGAGCAGTACTTC. As protein: CATSRDQDSYEQYF.

The chain has TRBV27 and TRBJ2-1; D is uncertain. The V gene's germline CDR1 is MNHEY and CDR2 SMNVEV (reference sequence). CDR3 length: 13 residues. V was shortened by 7 bases and J by 6 bases, with 13 bases between the two germline ends. The CDR3 nucleotides read TGTGCCAGCACCTACGGGTTGGGCAATGAGCAGTTCTTC. Translated, it gives CASTYGLGNEQFF.

In this sample, this clone turned up once. The CDR3 loop is CASSRRETQYF. The CDR3 nucleotides are TGTGCCAGCAGCAGGAGGGAGACCCAGTACTTC. The J gene is TRBJ2-5, the V gene TRBV11-2; possibly TRBD2 for D (5 bases). V was cut by 5 bases and J by 5 bases, with 6 bases left in between. CDR1 and CDR2 from the germline V gene are SGHAT and FQNNGV. CDR3 length: 11 residues.

This clone was seen only a few times. The chain links TRBV28 to TRBJ1-4, with D tentatively TRBD1 (6 bases). Per the germline V gene, CDR1 is MDHEN and CDR2 is SYDVKM. V lost 1 base, J lost 7 bases, and 10 bases lay in between. The CDR3 totals 14 residues. CDR3: CASSLFGGGEKLFF. Here the CDR3 DNA reads TGTGCCAGCAGTTTATTCGGGGGCGGTGAAAAACTGTTTTTT.

This clone has a single count. The chain is built from TRBV25-1 and TRBJ2-1, with 12 bases that match TRBD2. Germline V gene data show CDR1 as MGHDK and CDR2 as SYGVNS. J was trimmed by 10 bases and V by 1 base; bases with no gene match: 11. The CDR3 runs 17 residues. CDR3 sequence reads: CASSESCRLAGGPEQFF. In DNA form, the CDR3 reads TGTGCCAGCAGTGAATCGTGCAGGCTAGCGGGAGGGCCGGAGCAGTTCTTC.

The chain links TRBV2 to TRBJ2-3; D is uncertain. Germline assignment: CDR1 SNHLY and CDR2 FYNNEI. The length of the CDR3 is 15 residues. Trimming removed 7 bases at V and 0 bases at J, with 14 bases between. The CDR3 is CASTSRHPSTDTQYF. In DNA, the CDR3 is TGTGCCAGCACGAGTAGACACCCGAGCACAGATACGCAGTATTTT.

V and J are TRBV5-5 and TRBJ1-1, with D possibly being TRBD1 (5 bases). The CDR3 contains 13 residues. Germline V gene lookup returns CDR1 SGHKS and CDR2 YYEKEE (reference sequence). Trimming cost V 1 base and J 10 bases, with 14 bases left between them. This chain's CDR3 is CASSLSWDGGAFF. Written as DNA, the CDR3 is TGTGCCAGCAGCTTGAGCTGGGACGGGGGAGCTTTCTTT.

The chain joins TRBV6-6 to TRBJ2-5; 8 bases fit TRBD2. The germline V gene encodes CDR1 MNHNY and CDR2 SVGAGI (reference sequence). V lost 4 bases to trimming and J lost 2 bases; unmatched junction nucleotides: 3. This CDR3 region has 14 residues. The DNA for the CDR3 is TGTGCCAGCAGTTCGACTAGCGTGCAAGAGACCCAGTACTTC. Protein sequence: CASSSTSVQETQYF.

V is TRBV19 and J is TRBJ2-6; D could derive from TRBD1 or TRBD2 (5 bases each). In germline, CDR1 is LNHDA, CDR2 SQIVND (reference sequence). This CDR3 has 19 amino acids. Trimming took 4 bases from V and 0 from J, leaving 19 bases between them. The CDR3 is CASSKVPGRFSSGANVLTF. The DNA for the CDR3 is TGTGCCAGTAGTAAAGTCCCGGGACGGTTTAGCTCTGGGGCCAACGTCCTGACTTTC.

J is TRBJ2-7 and V is TRBV7-2; the match to TRBD1 covers 7 bases. CDR1 SGHTA and CDR2 FQGNSA come from the germline V gene. J was trimmed by 4 bases and V by 4 bases; bases with no gene match: 7. The CDR3 is 14 amino acids. CDR3 bases: TGTGCCAGCAGCTCCATCCGGGACAGATACGAGCAGTACTTC. As protein: CASSSIRDRYEQYF. The full variable domain, in which reference TRBV7-2 and TRBJ2-7 provide the parts outside the CDR3, is GAGVSQSPSNKVTEKGKDVELRCDPISGHTALYWYRQSLGQGLEFLIYFQGNSAPDKSGLPSDRFSAERTGGSVSTLTIQRTQQEDSAVYLCASSSIRDRYEQYFGPGTRLTVT.